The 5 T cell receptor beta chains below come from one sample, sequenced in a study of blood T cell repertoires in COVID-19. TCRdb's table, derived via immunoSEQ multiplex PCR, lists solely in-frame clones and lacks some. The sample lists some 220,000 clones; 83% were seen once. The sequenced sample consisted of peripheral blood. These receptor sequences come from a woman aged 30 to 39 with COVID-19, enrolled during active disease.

As DNA, the CDR3 is TGTGCCAGCAGTTTCCCGGGCTACGAGCAGTACTTC. Translated: CASSFPGYEQYF. The chain links TRBV28 to TRBJ2-7; D remains unclear. This CDR3 region has 12 residues. CDR1 is MDHEN and CDR2 is SYDVKM in the germline V gene. The ends were cut back, 3 bases at V and 3 bases at J, with 6 bases in the middle.

The CDR3 protein is CASSRDRVIYEQYF. The CDR3 DNA follows: TGTGCCAGCAGCCGAGACAGGGTGATCTACGAGCAGTACTTC. The chain is built from TRBV28 and TRBJ2-7; TRBD1 aligns across 7 bases. Trimming cost V 6 bases and J 3 bases; bases outside gene matches: 8. CDR3 length equals 14 residues. Germline values: CDR1 MDHEN, CDR2 SYDVKM.

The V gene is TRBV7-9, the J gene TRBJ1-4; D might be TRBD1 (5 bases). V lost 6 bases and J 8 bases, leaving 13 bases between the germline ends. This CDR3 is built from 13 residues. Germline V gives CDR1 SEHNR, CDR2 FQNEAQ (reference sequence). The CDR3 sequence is CASSPGLREKLFF. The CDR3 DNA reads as TGTGCCAGCAGTCCGGGACTGCGAGAAAAACTGTTTTTT.

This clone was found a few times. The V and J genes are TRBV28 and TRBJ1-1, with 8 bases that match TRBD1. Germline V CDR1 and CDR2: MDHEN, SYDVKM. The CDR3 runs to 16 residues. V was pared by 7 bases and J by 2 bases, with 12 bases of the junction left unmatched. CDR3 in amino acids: CASTISGQEQNTEAFF. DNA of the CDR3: TGTGCCAGCACAATATCGGGACAGGAACAAAACACTGAAGCTTTCTTT.

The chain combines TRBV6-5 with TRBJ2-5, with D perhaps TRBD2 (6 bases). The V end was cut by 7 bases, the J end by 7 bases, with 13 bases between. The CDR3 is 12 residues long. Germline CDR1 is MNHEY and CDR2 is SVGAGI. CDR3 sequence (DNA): TGTGCCAGCACTGGTAGCGGAGCGACCCAGTACTTC. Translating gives CASTGSGATQYF.